Listed below are T cell receptor beta chains from one sample, sequenced in a study of blood T cells in healthy people across ages. TCRdb reprocessed the 5' RACE reads with MiXCR, giving one entry per CDR3 protein. Of fewer than 800,000 distinct CDR3 sequences listed, 20% to 25% are singletons. The same specimen was also included in a second study, on T cells of mothers and their children.

The specimen sequenced was blood. The receptors stem from a boy aged 5-17 years in good health. Both conserved end residues are part of each CDR3. A D gene is named only where the DNA matches it firmly. Rows may omit the clone size; those that give it use once, few, many or a size class.

V	size	J	D	CDR3
TRBV5-6	few	TRBJ2-6	.	CASSRDKLSGANVLTF
TRBV3-1	few	TRBJ2-7	TRBD1	CASSQTGDIFYEQYF
TRBV10-3	once	TRBJ2-5	TRBD2	CAATSGRAEETQYF
TRBV20-1	.	TRBJ2-3	TRBD2	CSASLSGLAGMGTDTQYF
TRBV5-1	.	.	.	CASSLASQGSYEQYF
TRBV11-3	.	TRBJ1-1	.	CASNLEGTANTEAFF
TRBV7-6	.	TRBJ1-4	TRBD1	CASSPLGQGEEKLFF
TRBV5-6	.	TRBJ2-1	.	CASSFTDNEQFF
TRBV4-3	.	TRBJ1-2	.	CASSQDLWGNYGYTF
TRBV4-2	.	TRBJ2-7	TRBD1	CASSQEWDRAPEQYF
TRBV18	few	TRBJ2-7	.	CASSPRRQGIVYEQYF
TRBV6-5	.	TRBJ1-5	TRBD1	CASRDSGTGGGNQPQHF
TRBV5-6	.	TRBJ2-3	.	CASSLFGGSGGSILSTDTQYF
TRBV7-2	few	.	TRBD2	CASSPLLAGEQFF
TRBV28	few	TRBJ1-2	.	CASSLLDLTGTPNYGYTF
TRBV6-6	.	TRBJ2-7	.	CASTQGETYEQYF
TRBV14	.	TRBJ2-1	TRBD2	CASSHPGGLAANEQFF
TRBV29-1	many	TRBJ2-4	TRBD2	CSVTGLAGSKNIQYF
TRBV9	few	TRBJ2-1	.	CASSVGGVNEQFF
TRBV6-5	few	TRBJ1-1	.	CASSLGNSWTEAFF
TRBV9	.	TRBJ2-7	.	CASSGSGGEQYF
TRBV20-1	.	TRBJ1-6	.	CSARVGGVDNSPLHF
TRBV29-1	.	TRBJ2-1	TRBD2	CSVGVAGAYNNEQFF
TRBV12-3/TRBV12-4	few	TRBJ1-2	.	CASSLARDGGYTF
TRBV29-1	.	TRBJ1-2	.	CSVDPGGPGYGYTF
TRBV28	few	TRBJ1-4	TRBD1	CASSLYRGWEKLFF